Sequencing of this TCR beta chain was carried out in a study of T-cell reconstitution after alpha-beta-depleted transplantation in children. Trimming removed 3 bases at V and 10 bases at J, with 14 bases between. The V gene's germline CDR1 is SGHRS and CDR2 YFSETQ. The CDR3 is 12 amino acids. Using unique molecular identifiers, the investigators prepared the TCRbeta library. TCRdb fed the PCR reads into MiXCR, producing one record per CDR3 protein. The sample yields 750,000 to 950,000 distinct CDR3 sequences, about 16% seen once. Study results and caveats: About two months after transplant, alpha-beta T cells reportedly came from several hundred expanded graft clones. The main origin of T-cell counts and diversity one year after transplant was newly produced T cells.

With regard to this clonotype: Its antigen is as yet unknown.

Specimen: PBMCs, mostly from graft donor cells, collected 360 days after TCRalphabeta/CD19-depleted stem cell transplant. This sequence was found in a male patient aged 10 to 17 who had a stem cell transplant for acute lymphoblastic leukemia, so the T cells may come from the graft donor. The J gene is TRBJ2-7, the V gene TRBV5-1; TRBD1 might be the D (5 bases). The CDR3 loop reads CASSSTGPEQYF. DNA of the CDR3: TGCGCCAGCAGCTCCACAGGCCCTGAACAGTACTTC.